A selection of T cell receptor beta chains follows, all from one sample in a study of OX40 agonist ivuxolimab in advanced cancers. The method was immunoSEQ multiplex PCR; TCRdb's version includes in-frame clones alone and lacks a portion of them. The sample holds about 33,000 clones, 84% seen once. Source: CD4+ or CD8+ T cells sorted from blood, taken in a trial of the OX40 agonist ivuxolimab. These receptor sequences come from an adult with an advanced solid tumor such as melanoma, head and neck, liver or kidney cancer. Both conserved end residues are part of each CDR3. D genes are given only for firm matches. Only some rows state a clone size, as once, few, many or a class for expanded clones.

TRBV10-2	19	.	TRBJ1-5	TRBD1	TGCGCCAGCAGTGAGGGGGGGACAGCGACCGGGTATAGCAATCAGCCCCAGCATTTT	CASSEGGTATGYSNQPQHF
TRBV11-3	15	.	TRBJ2-3	.	TGTGCCAGCAGCTCCAGGGGGGGAAGCACAGATACGCAGTATTTT	CASSSRGGSTDTQYF
TRBV29-1	14	.	TRBJ2-1	.	TGCAGCGTTGATGAAGGGACGGAACACAATGAGCAGTTCTTC	CSVDEGTEHNEQFF
TRBV5-1	12	.	TRBJ1-2	TRBD1	TGCGCCAGCAGCCCGACAGGGGTTGGCTACACCTTC	CASSPTGVGYTF
TRBV28	15	.	TRBJ1-1	TRBD1	TGTGCCAGCAGTTTAGGACAGGGATGGAGCACTGAAGCTTTCTTT	CASSLGQGWSTEAFF
TRBV11-1	15	.	TRBJ2-2	TRBD2	TGTGCCAGCAGCCGTGGCGGGGGGCGGGCCGGGGAGCTGTTTTTT	CASSRGGGRAGELFF
TRBV4-1	12	.	TRBJ1-2	.	TGCGCCAGCAGCCAAGTCTCCCAGGGCTACACCTTC	CASSQVSQGYTF
TRBV2	15	.	TRBJ2-1	TRBD1	TGTGCCAGCACCGCCGGGACAGGGTTTACGGATGAGCAGTTCTTC	CASTAGTGFTDEQFF
TRBV6-6	12	.	TRBJ2-7	.	TGTGCCAGCACGAAGGGGGACTACGAGCAGTACTTC	CASTKGDYEQYF
TRBV10-3	12	.	TRBJ2-7	.	TGTGCCATCAGTCCCGATCCGACCGAGCAGTACTTC	CAISPDPTEQYF
TRBV5-8	15	.	TRBJ1-1	.	TGTGCCAGCAGCTTGGGAGACACGGAGGCGACTGAAGCTTTCTTT	CASSLGDTEATEAFF
TRBV7-9	16	.	TRBJ2-7	.	TGTGCCAGCAGCTCCCCGACGAGGGATCCACGCTACGAGCAGTACTTC	CASSSPTRDPRYEQYF
TRBV5-1	15	.	TRBJ2-1	.	TGCGCCAGCAGCTTGGTGGAGAGCTCCTACAATGAGCAGTTCTTC	CASSLVESSYNEQFF
TRBV11-3	16	once	TRBJ2-2	TRBD1	TGTGCCAGCAGCTCGGACAGGGGTTTAAACACCGGGGAGCTGTTTTTT	CASSSDRGLNTGELFF
TRBV19	13	.	TRBJ1-1	.	TGTGCCAGTAGTACCCGGGGCGGCACTGAAGCTTTCTTT	CASSTRGGTEAFF